A selection of T cell receptor beta chains follows, all from one sample in a study of spatial heterogeneity in lung cancer. TCRdb used MiXCR to reprocess the 5' RACE reads, holding one entry per CDR3 protein. The table shows tens of thousands of distinct CDR3 sequences, with less than 15% occurring only once. The sample was PBMCs, taken at surgery. The receptors come from a male donor with early-stage non-small cell lung cancer. Both conserved end residues are part of each CDR3. The order of the fields is J gene, D gene, clone size, V gene, CDR3 DNA, CDR3 protein. The D gene is left open where the match is weak. Expanded clones get a size class; other rows say once, few or many, or leave the size out.

>TRBJ1-1|-|few|TRBV6-1
TGTGCCAGCAGAGAGGTTCTGAACACTGAAGCTTTCTTT
CASREVLNTEAFF
>TRBJ1-1|-|few|TRBV20-1
TGCAGTGCTAGAAGGACTGAAGCTTTCTTT
CSARRTEAFF
>TRBJ2-5|-|-|TRBV11-2
TGTGCCAGCAGCCAACCGGGACCCGAGACCCAGTACTTC
CASSQPGPETQYF
>TRBJ2-2|-|-|TRBV20-1
TGCAGCGTAAGGGGTTCCACCGGGGAGCTGTTTTTT
CSVRGSTGELFF
>TRBJ2-1|-|few|TRBV19
TGTGCCAGTAGTATTGCCAGGAGATCCTACAATGAGCAGTTCTTC
CASSIARRSYNEQFF
>TRBJ2-1|-|many|TRBV18
TGTGCCAGCTCACCACTTAATAGTCAGAATGAGCAGTTCTTC
CASSPLNSQNEQFF
>TRBJ2-2|TRBD1|many|TRBV28
TGTGCCAGCAGTGGTCCCGGGACAGGCATCGGCACCGGGGAGCTGTTTTTT
CASSGPGTGIGTGELFF
>TRBJ2-1|-|-|TRBV20-1
TGCAGTGCTAGAGAGTCTTACAATGAGCAGTTCTTC
CSARESYNEQFF
>TRBJ2-5|TRBD1|few|TRBV5-4
TGTGCCAGCAGTCGGGGACAGTACCAAGAGACCCAGTACTTC
CASSRGQYQETQYF
>TRBJ2-3|TRBD2|-|TRBV7-2
TGTGCCAGCAGCTCTAGGACTAGCGGGAGTGGCGCAGATACGCAGTATTTT
CASSSRTSGSGADTQYF
>TRBJ2-3|TRBD2|many|TRBV20-1
TGCAGTGCTAGTTACAGCGGGGGAGGGCAGTATTTT
CSASYSGGGQYF
>TRBJ2-6|-|few|TRBV6-5
TGTGCCAGCAGGGAAACCGGGTCCCCATTGGCTGGGGCCAACGTCCTGACTTTC
CASRETGSPLAGANVLTF
>TRBJ1-1|-|-|TRBV29-1
TGCAGCGTTAGAGGGGGCACTGAAGCTTTCTTT
CSVRGGTEAFF
>TRBJ2-1|TRBD2|few|TRBV20-1
TGCAGTGCTATGGGACCGGGACTAGCGGGGGAACCCTACAATGAGCAGTTCTTC
CSAMGPGLAGEPYNEQFF
>TRBJ1-2|-|-|TRBV9
TGTGCCAGCAGCGTAGACCCTGTCCCAAGGAGCTATGGCTACACCTTC
CASSVDPVPRSYGYTF
>TRBJ2-7|TRBD2|few|TRBV27
TGTGCCAGCAGTTTATCGGGGGGGAACTCCTACGAGCAGTACTTC
CASSLSGGNSYEQYF
>TRBJ2-6|-|many|TRBV28
TGTGCCAGCAGTCGCGTTGGGGCCGGGGCCAACGTCCTGACTTTC
CASSRVGAGANVLTF
>TRBJ2-5|-|-|TRBV11-2
TGTGCCAGCAGCTTAGAAATTCTAGGGACCCAGTACTTC
CASSLEILGTQYF
>TRBJ1-4|-|few|TRBV4-3
TGCGCCAGCAGCCAGGGGAACAGGAACGAAAAACTGTTTTTT
CASSQGNRNEKLFF
>TRBJ2-7|-|-|TRBV5-6
TGTGCCAGCAGCTTGGGACCACAGGTTCCCGAGCAGTACTTC
CASSLGPQVPEQYF
>TRBJ1-2|TRBD1|-|TRBV6-2/TRBV6-3
TGTGCCAGCAGTCAGCCGGGGACAGGGGACGGCTACACCTTC
CASSQPGTGDGYTF
>TRBJ1-2|-|few|TRBV6-5
TGTGCCAGCAGCCGCATTGAGGGAGGCTACACCTTC
CASSRIEGGYTF
>TRBJ1-5|-|-|TRBV12-3/TRBV12-4
TGTGCCAGCAGTTTATCAGGGAAACAGCCCCAGCATTTT
CASSLSGKQPQHF
>TRBJ2-5|TRBD2|-|TRBV12-3/TRBV12-4
TGTGCCAGCAGCTCGGGACTAGCGGGGGGAGGGACCCAGTACTTC
CASSSGLAGGGTQYF
>TRBJ2-5|TRBD2|few|TRBV29-1
TGCAGCGTCCGAGGACTAGCGGGGAGCCGGGAGACCCAGTACTTC
CSVRGLAGSRETQYF
>TRBJ2-1|TRBD2|few|TRBV20-1
TGCAGTGCTCCGGGACTAGCGCATAATGAGCAGTTCTTC
CSAPGLAHNEQFF
>TRBJ1-3|-|-|TRBV6-6
TGTGCCAGCAGTTACAGGAGCCGATCCTCTGGAAACACCATATATTTT
CASSYRSRSSGNTIYF
>TRBJ2-7|-|few|TRBV20-1
TGCAGTGCTAGAGATCCTTTAAACTCCTACGAGCAGTACTTC
CSARDPLNSYEQYF
>TRBJ2-7|TRBD1|few|TRBV7-9
TGTGCCAGCAGCTTAGTTCCCGGGACAGGGGGCCTCGAGCAGTACTTC
CASSLVPGTGGLEQYF
>TRBJ2-1|TRBD2|-|TRBV7-2
TGTGCCAGCAGCTTAGAAATTCGGCTAGCGGGAGCCAATGAGCAGTTCTTC
CASSLEIRLAGANEQFF
>TRBJ2-7|TRBD2|many|TRBV7-9
TGTGCCAGCAGCTTAACGAGCGGGAGCTCCTACGAGCAGTACTTC
CASSLTSGSSYEQYF
>TRBJ2-7|TRBD1|-|TRBV27
TGTGCCAGCAGTTTATACCCTACAGGGGCCTACGAGCAGTACTTC
CASSLYPTGAYEQYF
>TRBJ1-1|-|few|TRBV7-8
TGTGCCAGCAGCTTAGTTACAGGGATGTTCACTGAAGCTTTCTTT
CASSLVTGMFTEAFF
>TRBJ2-7|-|few|TRBV3-1
TGTGCCAGCAGCCAACCAGACTACCCCTACGAGCAGTACTTC
CASSQPDYPYEQYF
>TRBJ2-7|-|many|TRBV5-1
TGCGCCAGCAGCTTGGGCGGACCCTACGAGCAGTACTTC
CASSLGGPYEQYF
>TRBJ1-2|-|-|TRBV7-9
TGTGCCAGCAACCTCCAGTCCGGGGCTCGCTATGGCTACACCTTC
CASNLQSGARYGYTF
>TRBJ2-7|-|few|TRBV27
TGTGCCAGCAGTACTAGCTCCTACGAGCAGTACTTC
CASSTSSYEQYF
>TRBJ2-3|-|-|TRBV6-5
TGTGCCAGCAGTTACCGGGAATGGCAGTATTTT
CASSYREWQYF
>TRBJ2-7|TRBD1|few|TRBV5-1
TGCGCCAGCAGCTTCGGGACAGGGGGCAGGTACGAGCAGTACTTC
CASSFGTGGRYEQYF
>TRBJ1-5|-|many|TRBV6-5
TGTGCCAGCAGTCCCCGAGGGATGGGCAATCAGCCCCAGCATTTT
CASSPRGMGNQPQHF
>TRBJ2-5|TRBD1|few|TRBV5-1
TGCGCCAGCAGCCCATCCGGGACAGACCAAGAGACCCAGTACTTC
CASSPSGTDQETQYF
>TRBJ2-3|-|many|TRBV7-2
TGTGCCAGCAGCTTAGGTAGGGGAGATACGCAGTATTTT
CASSLGRGDTQYF
>TRBJ2-1|TRBD2|-|TRBV24-1
TGTGCCACCAGTGATTTCCAAGCGGGAGGGCCCTATGAGCAGTTCTTC
CATSDFQAGGPYEQFF
>TRBJ1-1|-|-|TRBV6-5
TGTGCCAGCAGTAATCAGGGCACTGAAGCTTTCTTT
CASSNQGTEAFF
>TRBJ1-4|-|few|TRBV27
TGTGCCAGCAGGGTGGCTGCAACTAATGAAAAACTGTTTTTT
CASRVAATNEKLFF
>TRBJ2-5|TRBD2|many|TRBV28
TGTGCCAGCACTCTGGGACTAGCGGGTCCCCAAGAGACCCAGTACTTC
CASTLGLAGPQETQYF
>TRBJ2-2|TRBD2|few|TRBV4-3
TGCGCCAGCAGCCAGGGACTAGCGGGAGGGCCCGCCGGGGAGCTGTTTTTT
CASSQGLAGGPAGELFF
>TRBJ2-2|TRBD2|-|TRBV20-1
TGCAGTGCAACGCTAGCGGGAGGGCCATCCGGGGAGCTGTTTTTT
CSATLAGGPSGELFF
>TRBJ2-7|TRBD1|-|TRBV7-9
TGTGTCAGCAGCTTAAACAGGGGGCGCGAGCAGTACTTC
CVSSLNRGREQYF
>TRBJ2-3|TRBD2|few|TRBV27
TGTGCCAGCAGTTTCCACCTGGGGAGGGAAACAGATACGCAGTATTTT
CASSFHLGRETDTQYF
>TRBJ2-7|-|-|TRBV5-1
TGCGCCAGCAGCTTGGTCACGAACAACGAGCAGTACTTC
CASSLVTNNEQYF
>TRBJ2-6|-|-|TRBV7-2
TGTGCCAGCAGCTTAGCGCCGCGGAGCCGGGGGGCCAACGTCCTGACTTTC
CASSLAPRSRGANVLTF
>TRBJ2-6|TRBD1|-|TRBV6-6
TGTGCCAGCAGTTACATGCAGGGGGCTGGGGCCAACGTCCTGACTTTC
CASSYMQGAGANVLTF
>TRBJ2-3|TRBD2|-|TRBV13
TGTGCCAGCAGCTTAAGAGCGGGGGGGTTCTCAGATACGCAGTATTTT
CASSLRAGGFSDTQYF
>TRBJ2-2|TRBD1|-|TRBV28
TGTGCCAGCAGTTTAATACAGGGGTCCGGGGAGCTGTTTTTT
CASSLIQGSGELFF
>TRBJ2-7|-|many|TRBV28
TGTGCCAGCACCGACAGTATCCAATGGGAGCAGTACTTC
CASTDSIQWEQYF
>TRBJ2-7|TRBD1|many|TRBV28
TGTGCCAGCAGTTTACTTGGACAGGGATACTTAAGCTCCTACGAGCAGTACTTC
CASSLLGQGYLSSYEQYF